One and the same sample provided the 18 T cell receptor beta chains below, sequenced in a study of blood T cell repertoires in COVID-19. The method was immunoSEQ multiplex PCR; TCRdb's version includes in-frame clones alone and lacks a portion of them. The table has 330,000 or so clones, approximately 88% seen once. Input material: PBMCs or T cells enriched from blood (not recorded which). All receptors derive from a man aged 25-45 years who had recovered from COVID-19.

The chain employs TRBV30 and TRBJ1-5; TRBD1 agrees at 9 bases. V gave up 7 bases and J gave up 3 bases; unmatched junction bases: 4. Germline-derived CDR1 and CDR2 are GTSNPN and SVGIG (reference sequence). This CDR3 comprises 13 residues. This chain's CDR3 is CAFDRGVNQPQHF. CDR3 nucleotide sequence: TGTGCCTTTGACAGGGGGGTCAATCAGCCCCAGCATTTT.

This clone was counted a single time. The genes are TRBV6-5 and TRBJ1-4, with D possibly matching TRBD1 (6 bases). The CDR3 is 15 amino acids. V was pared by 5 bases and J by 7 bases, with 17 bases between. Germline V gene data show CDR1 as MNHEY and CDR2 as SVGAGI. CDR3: CASSRKGGSSEKLFF. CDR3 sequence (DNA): TGTGCCAGCAGTAGGAAAGGGGGTAGTAGTGAAAAACTGTTTTTT.

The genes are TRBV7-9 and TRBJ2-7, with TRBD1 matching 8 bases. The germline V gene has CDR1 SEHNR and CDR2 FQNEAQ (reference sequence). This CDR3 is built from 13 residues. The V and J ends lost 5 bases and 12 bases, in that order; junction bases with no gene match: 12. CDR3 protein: CASSPWTGLDLYF. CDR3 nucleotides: TGTGCCAGCAGCCCTTGGACAGGGCTGGATTTGTACTTC.

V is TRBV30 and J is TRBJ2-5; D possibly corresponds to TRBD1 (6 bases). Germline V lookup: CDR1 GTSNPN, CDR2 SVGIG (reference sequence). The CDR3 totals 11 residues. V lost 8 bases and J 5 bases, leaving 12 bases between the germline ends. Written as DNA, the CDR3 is TGTGCCGGAACAGGGAGCGAGACCCAGTACTTC. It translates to CAGTGSETQYF.

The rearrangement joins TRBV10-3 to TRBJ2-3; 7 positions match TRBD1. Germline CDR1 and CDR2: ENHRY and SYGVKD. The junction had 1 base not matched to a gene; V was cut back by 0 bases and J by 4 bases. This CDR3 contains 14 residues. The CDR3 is CAISESTGADTQYF. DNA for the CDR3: TGTGCCATCAGTGAGTCCACAGGGGCAGATACGCAGTATTTT.

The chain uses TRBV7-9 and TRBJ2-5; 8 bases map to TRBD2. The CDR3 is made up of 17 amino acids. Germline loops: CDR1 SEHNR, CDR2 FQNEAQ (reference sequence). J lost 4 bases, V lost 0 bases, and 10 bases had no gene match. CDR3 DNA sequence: TGTGCCAGCAGCTTAGCCGGGGGGGCCGGTGACATAGAGACCCAGTACTTC. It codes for CASSLAGGAGDIETQYF. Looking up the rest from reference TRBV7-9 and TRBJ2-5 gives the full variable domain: DTGVSQNPRHKITKRGQNVTFRCDPISEHNRLYWYRQTLGQGPEFLTYFQNEAQLEKSRLLSDRFSAERPKGSFSTLEIQRTEQGDSAMYLCASSLAGGAGDIETQYFGPGTRLLVL.

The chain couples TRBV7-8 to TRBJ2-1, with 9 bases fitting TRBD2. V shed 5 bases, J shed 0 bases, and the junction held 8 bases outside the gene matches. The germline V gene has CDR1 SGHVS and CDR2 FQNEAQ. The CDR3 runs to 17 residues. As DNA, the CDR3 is TGTGCCAGCAGCCCCACTGGCGGGGGGGCCTCCTACAATGAGCAGTTCTTC. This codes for CASSPTGGGASYNEQFF.

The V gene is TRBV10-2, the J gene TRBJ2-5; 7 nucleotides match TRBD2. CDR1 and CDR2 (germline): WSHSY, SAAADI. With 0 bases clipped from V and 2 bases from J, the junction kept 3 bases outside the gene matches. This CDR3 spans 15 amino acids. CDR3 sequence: CASSESLAVQETQYF. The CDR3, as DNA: TGCGCCAGCAGTGAGTCGCTAGCGGTTCAAGAGACCCAGTACTTC.

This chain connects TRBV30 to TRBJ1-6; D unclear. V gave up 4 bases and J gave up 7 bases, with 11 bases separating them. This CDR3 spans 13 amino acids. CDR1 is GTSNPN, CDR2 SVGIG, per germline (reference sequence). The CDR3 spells CAWNGQQNSPLHF. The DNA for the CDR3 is TGTGCCTGGAATGGGCAACAGAATTCACCCCTCCACTTT.

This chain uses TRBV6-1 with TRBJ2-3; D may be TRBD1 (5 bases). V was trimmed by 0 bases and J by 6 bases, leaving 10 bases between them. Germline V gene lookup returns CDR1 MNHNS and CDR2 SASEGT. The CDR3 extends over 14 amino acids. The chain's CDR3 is CASSEAPRVDTQYF. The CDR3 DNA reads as TGTGCCAGCAGTGAAGCTCCCAGGGTGGATACGCAGTATTTT.

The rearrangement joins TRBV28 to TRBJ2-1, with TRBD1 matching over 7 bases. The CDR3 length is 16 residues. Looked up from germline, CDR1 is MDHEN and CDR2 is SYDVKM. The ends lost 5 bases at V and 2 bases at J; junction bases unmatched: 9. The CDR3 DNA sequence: TGTGCCAGCAGTCTACTTTGGACAGGAGCCTACAATGAGCAGTTCTTC. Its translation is CASSLLWTGAYNEQFF.

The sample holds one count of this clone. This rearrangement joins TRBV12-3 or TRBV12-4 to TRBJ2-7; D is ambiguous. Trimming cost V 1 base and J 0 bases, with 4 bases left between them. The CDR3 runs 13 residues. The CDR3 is CASSLDSSYEQYF. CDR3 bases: TGTGCCAGCAGTTTAGACAGCTCCTACGAGCAGTACTTC.

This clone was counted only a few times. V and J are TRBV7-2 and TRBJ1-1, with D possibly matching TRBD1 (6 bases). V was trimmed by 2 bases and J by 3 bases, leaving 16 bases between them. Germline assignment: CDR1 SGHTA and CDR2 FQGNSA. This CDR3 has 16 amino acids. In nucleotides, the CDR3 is TGTGCCAGCAGCTTATTATTGACAGGAGAGGACACTGAAGCTTTCTTT. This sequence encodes CASSLLLTGEDTEAFF.

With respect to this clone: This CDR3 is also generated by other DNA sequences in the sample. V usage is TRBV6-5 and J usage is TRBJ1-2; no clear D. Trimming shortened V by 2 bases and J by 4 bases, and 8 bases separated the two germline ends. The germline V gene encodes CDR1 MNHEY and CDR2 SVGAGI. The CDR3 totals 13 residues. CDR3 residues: CASSYREGYGYTF. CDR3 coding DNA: TGTGCCAGCAGTTACAGGGAGGGCTATGGCTACACCTTC.

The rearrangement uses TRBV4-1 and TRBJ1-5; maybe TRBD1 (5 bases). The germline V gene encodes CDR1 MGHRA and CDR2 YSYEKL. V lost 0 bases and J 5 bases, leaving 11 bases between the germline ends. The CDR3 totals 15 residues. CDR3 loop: CASSQDGAPHQPQHF. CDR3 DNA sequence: TGCGCCAGCAGCCAAGATGGGGCACCCCATCAGCCCCAGCATTTT.

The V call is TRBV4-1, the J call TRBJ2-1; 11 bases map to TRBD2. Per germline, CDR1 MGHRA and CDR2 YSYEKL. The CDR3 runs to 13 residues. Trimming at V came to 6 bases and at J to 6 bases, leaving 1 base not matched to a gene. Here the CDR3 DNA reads TGCGCCAGCAGGACTAGCGGGGTCAATGAGCAGTTCTTC. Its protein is CASRTSGVNEQFF.

CDR3 DNA: TGTGCCAGTAGTGAGGGGGCTAACCTAATGACCGAGCAGTACTTC. This encodes CASSEGANLMTEQYF. The genes are TRBV19 and TRBJ2-7; 7 nucleotides match TRBD1. CDR1 and CDR2 (germline): LNHDA, SQIVND (reference sequence). J lost 6 bases, V lost 5 bases, and 13 bases had no gene match. This CDR3 is built from 15 residues.

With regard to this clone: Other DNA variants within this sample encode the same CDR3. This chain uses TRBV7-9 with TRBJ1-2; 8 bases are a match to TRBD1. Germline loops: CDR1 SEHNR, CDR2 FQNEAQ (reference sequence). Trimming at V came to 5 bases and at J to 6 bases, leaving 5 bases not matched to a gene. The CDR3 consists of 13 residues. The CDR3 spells CASSLGQGDGYTF. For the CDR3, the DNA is TGTGCCAGCAGCCTCGGACAGGGTGATGGCTACACCTTC.